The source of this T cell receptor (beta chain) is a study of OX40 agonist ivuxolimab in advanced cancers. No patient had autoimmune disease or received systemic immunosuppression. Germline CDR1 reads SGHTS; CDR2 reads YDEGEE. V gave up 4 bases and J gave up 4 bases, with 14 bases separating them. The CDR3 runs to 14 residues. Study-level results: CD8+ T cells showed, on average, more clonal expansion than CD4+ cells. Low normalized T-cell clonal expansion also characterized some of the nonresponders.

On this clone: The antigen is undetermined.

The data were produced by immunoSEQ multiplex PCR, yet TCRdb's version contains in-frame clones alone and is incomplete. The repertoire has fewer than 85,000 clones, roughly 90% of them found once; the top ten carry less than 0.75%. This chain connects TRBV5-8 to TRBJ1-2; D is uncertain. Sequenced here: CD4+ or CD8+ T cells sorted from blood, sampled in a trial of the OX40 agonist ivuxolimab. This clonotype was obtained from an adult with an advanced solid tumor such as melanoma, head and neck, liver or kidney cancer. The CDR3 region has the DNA TGTGCCAGCAGCCGCCCCGCGGGAATCTATGGCTACACCTTC. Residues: CASSRPAGIYGYTF.